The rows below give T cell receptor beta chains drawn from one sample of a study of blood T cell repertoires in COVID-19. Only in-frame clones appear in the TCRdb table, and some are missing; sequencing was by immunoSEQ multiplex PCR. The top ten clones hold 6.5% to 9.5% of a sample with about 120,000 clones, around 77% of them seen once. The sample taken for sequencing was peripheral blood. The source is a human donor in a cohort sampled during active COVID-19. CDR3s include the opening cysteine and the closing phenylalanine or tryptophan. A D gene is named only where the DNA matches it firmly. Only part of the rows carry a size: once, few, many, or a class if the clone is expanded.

CDR3nt: TGTGCCTGGAGTAGGGACAGATCAGAGACCCAGTACTTC
CDR3aa: CAWSRDRSETQYF
j_gene: TRBJ2-5
abundance: .
len: 13
d_gene: TRBD1
v_gene: TRBV30

CDR3nt: TGTGCCAGCAGCTTAACCGGGACAGGGGGCCACGAGCAGTACTTC
CDR3aa: CASSLTGTGGHEQYF
j_gene: TRBJ2-7
abundance: once
len: 15
d_gene: TRBD1
v_gene: TRBV7-9

CDR3nt: TGTGCCAGCAGCGAAGAACCGGGACAAACTAACTATGGCTACACCTTC
CDR3aa: CASSEEPGQTNYGYTF
j_gene: TRBJ1-2
abundance: .
len: 16
d_gene: .
v_gene: TRBV9

CDR3nt: TGTGCCACCGGGGGGGGTGATGAAAAACTGTTTTTT
CDR3aa: CATGGGDEKLFF
j_gene: TRBJ1-4
abundance: once
len: 12
d_gene: .
v_gene: TRBV6-5

CDR3nt: TGTGCCAGCAGCTTAGAAGTGGCCGAAACGAACACCGGGGAGCTGTTTTTT
CDR3aa: CASSLEVAETNTGELFF
j_gene: TRBJ2-2
abundance: .
len: 17
d_gene: .
v_gene: TRBV11-3

CDR3nt: TGTGCCGGAGAAAATGGCTACACCTTC
CDR3aa: CAGENGYTF
j_gene: TRBJ1-2
abundance: .
len: 9
d_gene: .
v_gene: TRBV7-9

CDR3nt: TGTGCCAGCAGCTTAAGGGGGAACACTGAAGCTTTCTTT
CDR3aa: CASSLRGNTEAFF
j_gene: TRBJ1-1
abundance: .
len: 13
d_gene: .
v_gene: TRBV5-6

CDR3nt: TGCAGCGCCGGGGACAGGGGTACTAACTATGGCTACACCTTC
CDR3aa: CSAGDRGTNYGYTF
j_gene: TRBJ1-2
abundance: .
len: 14
d_gene: TRBD1
v_gene: TRBV29-1

CDR3nt: TGTGCCAGCTCCATTACAGGGTCCTCCTACGAGCAGTACTTC
CDR3aa: CASSITGSSYEQYF
j_gene: TRBJ2-7
abundance: .
len: 14
d_gene: .
v_gene: TRBV19

CDR3nt: TGTGCCACCAGTGATCCGGGGGGGGCCCAGCCATACGAGCAGTACTTC
CDR3aa: CATSDPGGAQPYEQYF
j_gene: TRBJ2-7
abundance: .
len: 16
d_gene: TRBD2
v_gene: TRBV24-1

CDR3nt: TGTGCCAGCAGTTTGGTCAGATTGAACACTGAAGCTTTCTTT
CDR3aa: CASSLVRLNTEAFF
j_gene: TRBJ1-1
abundance: .
len: 14
d_gene: .
v_gene: TRBV6-5

CDR3nt: TGTGCCAGCAAACAGAGAAATGAAAAACTGTTTTTT
CDR3aa: CASKQRNEKLFF
j_gene: TRBJ1-4
abundance: .
len: 12
d_gene: .
v_gene: TRBV2

CDR3nt: TGTGCCAGCAGCCTGGGTCTAGCGGGAGGCCATGCGTCCTACGAGCAGTACTTC
CDR3aa: CASSLGLAGGHASYEQYF
j_gene: TRBJ2-7
abundance: few
len: 18
d_gene: TRBD2
v_gene: TRBV3-1/TRBV3-2

CDR3nt: TGTGCCAGCTCACCATCGTACCCCGGGGAGACCCAGTACTTC
CDR3aa: CASSPSYPGETQYF
j_gene: TRBJ2-5
abundance: once
len: 14
d_gene: .
v_gene: TRBV18

CDR3nt: TGTGCCACCCTCCGGGGTCCCGATAACTATGGCTACACCTTC
CDR3aa: CATLRGPDNYGYTF
j_gene: TRBJ1-2
abundance: .
len: 14
d_gene: .
v_gene: TRBV24-1

CDR3nt: TGTGCCAGCGGGGACAGGGGGTCCTACGAGCAGTACTTC
CDR3aa: CASGDRGSYEQYF
j_gene: TRBJ2-7
abundance: .
len: 13
d_gene: TRBD1
v_gene: TRBV27

CDR3nt: TGTGCCAGCAGCTCGGGACCGGGGGGCTACGAGCAGTACTTC
CDR3aa: CASSSGPGGYEQYF
j_gene: TRBJ2-7
abundance: .
len: 14
d_gene: TRBD2
v_gene: TRBV11-3

CDR3nt: TGCGCCAGCAGCTTGACCCTAGCGAGTTACAATGAGCAGTTCTTC
CDR3aa: CASSLTLASYNEQFF
j_gene: TRBJ2-1
abundance: .
len: 15
d_gene: .
v_gene: TRBV5-1

CDR3nt: TGTGCCAGCAGTGATGGGGCAGGGGCAGCGTACGAGCAGTACTTC
CDR3aa: CASSDGAGAAYEQYF
j_gene: TRBJ2-7
abundance: .
len: 15
d_gene: .
v_gene: TRBV6-1

CDR3nt: TGTGCCAGCAGCCAGGGGGGTAGTGGAGTCACTGAAGCTTTCTTT
CDR3aa: CASSQGGSGVTEAFF
j_gene: TRBJ1-1
abundance: .
len: 15
d_gene: TRBD1
v_gene: TRBV9

CDR3nt: TGTGCCAGCAGCATGATCGGGGGAGTTGGGTGGGACGAGCAGTACTTC
CDR3aa: CASSMIGGVGWDEQYF
j_gene: TRBJ2-7
abundance: once
len: 16
d_gene: .
v_gene: TRBV11-3

CDR3nt: TGTGCCAGCAGGAGACAGGGCGAGTACTCACCCCTCCACTTT
CDR3aa: CASRRQGEYSPLHF
j_gene: TRBJ1-6
abundance: .
len: 14
d_gene: TRBD1
v_gene: TRBV27

CDR3nt: TGTGCCAGTAGCTACAGGGGTTCTGAAGCTTTCTTT
CDR3aa: CASSYRGSEAFF
j_gene: TRBJ1-1
abundance: .
len: 12
d_gene: TRBD1
v_gene: TRBV19

CDR3nt: TGTGCCAGCGCCTCCCCGGGTACCTCTGGAAACACCATATATTTT
CDR3aa: CASASPGTSGNTIYF
j_gene: TRBJ1-3
abundance: once
len: 15
d_gene: .
v_gene: TRBV9

CDR3nt: TGTGCCAGCAGCTTGCGGACAGGCATTAATTCACCCCTCCACTTT
CDR3aa: CASSLRTGINSPLHF
j_gene: TRBJ1-6
abundance: .
len: 15
d_gene: TRBD1
v_gene: TRBV5-6

CDR3nt: TGTGCCACCAGTGATCCGATCCGAGGGACAGACTCTGGGGCCAACGTCCTGACTTTC
CDR3aa: CATSDPIRGTDSGANVLTF
j_gene: TRBJ2-6
abundance: once
len: 19
d_gene: TRBD1
v_gene: TRBV24-1

CDR3nt: TGCGCCAGCAGCCAAGATACGGCTAGCGGGACAGATGAGCAGTTCTTC
CDR3aa: CASSQDTASGTDEQFF
j_gene: TRBJ2-1
abundance: few
len: 16
d_gene: TRBD2
v_gene: TRBV4-1

CDR3nt: TGTGCCTGCTCCCCGGACACTGAAGCTTTCTTT
CDR3aa: CACSPDTEAFF
j_gene: TRBJ1-1
abundance: .
len: 11
d_gene: .
v_gene: TRBV30

CDR3nt: TGCAGTGCTAGTACGGGGGGCGTGCTGAGCGAGCAGTACTTC
CDR3aa: CSASTGGVLSEQYF
j_gene: TRBJ2-7
abundance: .
len: 14
d_gene: .
v_gene: TRBV20-1

CDR3nt: TGTGCCAGCAGTGAAGTGGGCAGGGAGGTCGACTATGGCTACACCTTC
CDR3aa: CASSEVGREVDYGYTF
j_gene: TRBJ1-2
abundance: .
len: 16
d_gene: .
v_gene: TRBV6-1

CDR3nt: TGTGCCAGCAGCCAAGACCCTACTAGCGGGGGGGAGACCCAGTACTTC
CDR3aa: CASSQDPTSGGETQYF
j_gene: TRBJ2-5
abundance: .
len: 16
d_gene: TRBD2
v_gene: TRBV3-1/TRBV3-2

CDR3nt: TGTGCCAGCAGTGTCACAGGGTCTGTCTCCTATAATTCACCCCTCCACTTT
CDR3aa: CASSVTGSVSYNSPLHF
j_gene: TRBJ1-6
abundance: once
len: 17
d_gene: .
v_gene: TRBV27

CDR3nt: TGTGCCAGCAGCAAAGTATCGGGTCCCGGGGACGAGCAGTACTTC
CDR3aa: CASSKVSGPGDEQYF
j_gene: TRBJ2-7
abundance: .
len: 15
d_gene: .
v_gene: TRBV21-1

CDR3nt: TGTGCCAGCAGCTTGGGCAGGGTATGGGACACTGAAGCTTTCTTT
CDR3aa: CASSLGRVWDTEAFF
j_gene: TRBJ1-1
abundance: .
len: 15
d_gene: .
v_gene: TRBV5-6

CDR3nt: TGTGCCAGCGAGGGGGGGCCTCATACGCAGTATTTT
CDR3aa: CASEGGPHTQYF
j_gene: TRBJ2-3
abundance: once
len: 12
d_gene: .
v_gene: TRBV11-3

CDR3nt: TGTGCCAGTAGTGAGCGGAGGGGATCCTACGAGCAGTACTTC
CDR3aa: CASSERRGSYEQYF
j_gene: TRBJ2-7
abundance: .
len: 14
d_gene: .
v_gene: TRBV19

CDR3nt: TGTGCCAGCTCTTCCCTTTCCTACGAGCAGTACTTC
CDR3aa: CASSSLSYEQYF
j_gene: TRBJ2-7
abundance: .
len: 12
d_gene: .
v_gene: TRBV18

CDR3nt: TGTGCCAGCAGCTCATCGACTCTTTCCTCCTACGAGCAGTACTTC
CDR3aa: CASSSSTLSSYEQYF
j_gene: TRBJ2-7
abundance: few
len: 15
d_gene: .
v_gene: TRBV11-2

CDR3nt: TGCGCCAGCAGCTTGGGGGCGGGCACCGGTGTCTACACCTTC
CDR3aa: CASSLGAGTGVYTF
j_gene: TRBJ1-2
abundance: .
len: 14
d_gene: .
v_gene: TRBV5-1

CDR3nt: TGTGCCAGCACTAGGGGGCGAAACACCGGGGAGCTGTTTTTT
CDR3aa: CASTRGRNTGELFF
j_gene: TRBJ2-2
abundance: .
len: 14
d_gene: TRBD1
v_gene: TRBV11-1

CDR3nt: TGTGCCAGCAGTCCCCGCGTGGGCGTAAATCAGCCCCAGCATTTT
CDR3aa: CASSPRVGVNQPQHF
j_gene: TRBJ1-5
abundance: .
len: 15
d_gene: .
v_gene: TRBV27

CDR3nt: TGTGCCAGCCCCGGATGGGGTCAGGGAGGCACCTACAATGAGCAGTTCTTC
CDR3aa: CASPGWGQGGTYNEQFF
j_gene: TRBJ2-1
abundance: .
len: 17
d_gene: .
v_gene: TRBV2

CDR3nt: TGTGCCAGCAGGGGGGGTAGCAGTGAGCAGTTCTTC
CDR3aa: CASRGGSSEQFF
j_gene: TRBJ2-1
abundance: once
len: 12
d_gene: .
v_gene: TRBV12-3/TRBV12-4

CDR3nt: TGTGCCAGCAGAACCTATAAGGGAGGGGGGGAAGCTTTCTTT
CDR3aa: CASRTYKGGGEAFF
j_gene: TRBJ1-1
abundance: .
len: 14
d_gene: .
v_gene: TRBV3-1/TRBV3-2

CDR3nt: TGTGCCAGCAGTGATCTAGCGGGCCGATCCTACGAGCAGTACTTC
CDR3aa: CASSDLAGRSYEQYF
j_gene: TRBJ2-7
abundance: few
len: 15
d_gene: TRBD2
v_gene: TRBV27